This T cell receptor beta chain was recorded in a study of T cells expressing NK-cell markers. As for the study in general: Most of the eight sequenced donors were HCMV-seropositive; one was seronegative. Study outcomes and limitations: Of CD8+ T cells, about 1.0-8% belonged to dominant NKG2C+ clonotypes in more than five donors.

Germline loops: CDR1 MNHNS, CDR2 SASEGT. This CDR3 has 17 residues. cDNA encoding TCR beta was synthesized via 5'RACE template switching incorporating UMIs. TCRdb derives one entry per CDR3 protein from the 5' RACE reads, leaving out DNA. This sample lists over 200,000 distinct CDR3 sequences; its ten largest clones have approximately 0.39%. As regards this clonotype: Its antigen is not identified.

This sequence joins TRBV6-1 and TRBJ2-2; the TCRdb call, TRBD1, lacks DNA for checking. The TCR was taken from a man aged 18 to 29 in good health. Sequencing was carried out using blood T cells: a sorted CD56 or NKG2C T cell subset, CD4+ or CD8+ T cells, or bulk PBMC T cells (not recorded which). The CDR3 reads CASNPFGGTANTGELFF.